These 21 T cell receptor beta chains originate from one sample sequenced in a study of regulatory T cells in long-lasting Graves disease. For TCR beta, libraries came from iRepertoire HTBI primers and Arm-PCR of CDR3 regions. TCRdb reanalysed the multiplex PCR reads using MiXCR and keeps one entry per CDR3 protein. Counted here are approximately 480,000 distinct CDR3 sequences, 15% to 20% occurring once; the ten biggest clones make up 9% to 15%. Time point noted: newly diagnosed GD, antithyroid drugs for less than 3 months. The TCR library used RNA extracted from PBMCs. This sample was shared with a second study, whose subject was T cells in Graves' hyperthyroidism and ophthalmopathy.

Sample: peripheral blood mononuclear cells (PBMCs), taken at new diagnosis, from a patient treated with antithyroid drugs. The receptors were gathered from a man between 35 and 55 years old with Graves disease.

This clonotype was detected many times. The chain combines TRBV30 with TRBJ1-3; no reliable D call. This CDR3 spans 13 amino acids. Trimming removed 5 bases from V and 2 bases from J, with 10 bases in between. Germline CDR1 reads GTSNPN; CDR2 reads SVGIG (reference sequence). The CDR3 protein is CAWGQGTGNTIYF. The DNA for the CDR3 is TGTGCCTGGGGCCAAGGTACTGGAAACACCATATATTTT.

This clonotype has a count of ten or more. CDR3 sequence (DNA): TGCAGTGCTAGTTCCTGGGCTAGCGGGATTCTCAACGAGCAGTACTTC. This encodes CSASSWASGILNEQYF. The chain links TRBV20-1 to TRBJ2-7; 9 bases align to TRBD2. Germline V gives CDR1 DFQATT, CDR2 SNEGSKA (reference sequence). CDR3 length: 16 residues. V gave up 3 bases and J gave up 5 bases; unmatched junction bases: 14.

This clonotype came up many times. The CDR3 sequence is CASRELNSGELFF. The CDR3 DNA follows: TGTGCCAGCAGGGAACTGAATTCCGGGGAGCTGTTTTTT. This chain connects TRBV2 to TRBJ2-2; D call uncertain. Germline CDR1 reads SNHLY; CDR2 reads FYNNEI. This CDR3 spans 13 amino acids. Trimming cost V 6 bases and J 6 bases, with 11 bases left between them.

This clonotype was counted ten times or more. The chain combines TRBV12-3 or TRBV12-4 with TRBJ1-1; D is unresolved. The CDR3 consists of 14 residues. V was cut by 7 bases and J by 4 bases, with 16 bases left in between. The CDR3 bases are TGTGCCAGCAACCCCTCCTGGTGGGGCACTGAAGCTTTCTTT. Protein sequence: CASNPSWWGTEAFF.

The V call is TRBV5-4, the J call TRBJ2-1, with D tentatively TRBD2 (6 bases). V was trimmed by 4 bases and J by 4 bases, leaving 12 bases between them. The CDR3 loop spans 14 amino acids. The germline gives CDR1 SGHNT, CDR2 YYREEE (reference sequence). CDR3 in amino acids: CASSRPGAYNEQFF. The CDR3, as DNA: TGTGCCAGCAGCAGGCCGGGAGCTTACAATGAGCAGTTCTTC.

This clonotype occurred many times. V gene TRBV30 combines with J gene TRBJ2-2; a possible D gene is TRBD2 (6 bases). The V and J ends lost 4 bases and 5 bases respectively, with 17 bases between them. This CDR3 is built from 15 residues. Germline V gives CDR1 GTSNPN, CDR2 SVGIG (reference sequence). CDR3: CAWTLGGRGTGELFF. CDR3 nucleotides: TGTGCCTGGACCCTCGGCGGCCGGGGGACCGGGGAGCTGTTTTTT.

This clonotype showed up just once. This may be a read error: a much more frequent sequence differs by one nucleotide. This rearrangement joins TRBV6-2 or TRBV6-3 to TRBJ2-1; tentative D call: TRBD1 (6 bases). The CDR3 length is 16 residues. V lost 6 bases and J lost 7, with 22 bases in between. CDR1 MNHEY and CDR2 SVGEGT come from the germline V gene. This CDR3 reads CASSPQMGAGENEQFF. As DNA, the CDR3 is TGTGCCAGCAGCCCTCAGATGGGGGCCGGTGAGAATGAGCAGTTCTTC.

The chain combines TRBV9 with TRBJ2-7; D unclear. The CDR3 is 13 amino acids. Trimming shortened V by 3 bases and J by 7 bases, and 14 bases separated the two germline ends. Germline CDR1 and CDR2: SGDLS and YYNGEE. The CDR3, as DNA: TGTGCCAGCAGCGACGACCCGTTCAGGGAGCAGTACTTC. This encodes CASSDDPFREQYF.

This clonotype was seen many times. Relative to the germline gene, one junction end is altered; a read error may explain this. The rearrangement joins TRBV7-3 to TRBJ1-1; the D gene is possibly TRBD1 (5 bases). CDR1 is SGHTA and CDR2 is FQGTGA in the germline V gene. CDR3 length: 14 amino acids. The CDR3 bases are TGTGCCAGCAGTTTAAGGGGAGTGAACACTGAAGCTTTCTTT. It encodes CASSLRGVNTEAFF.

This clonotype was detected a few times. The genes are TRBV7-2 and TRBJ2-7; 7 positions match TRBD2. V shed 3 bases and J 0 bases; nucleotides not matched to a gene: 11. The CDR3 length is 17 residues. Germline lookup yields CDR1 SGHTA and CDR2 FQGNSA. The CDR3: CASSLAPGRASSYEQYF. The CDR3 region has the DNA TGTGCCAGCAGCTTGGCCCCGGGGAGGGCGAGCTCCTACGAGCAGTACTTC.

This clonotype was seen a few times. The gene calls are TRBV12-5 and TRBJ1-1; TRBD1 matches at 8 bases. The length of the CDR3 is 17 residues. Trimming took 1 base from V and 3 from J; bases not matched to a gene: 10. The germline CDR1 and CDR2 sequences are LGHNT and FRNRAP. The CDR3 is CASGLGYYRGRDTEAFF. The CDR3, as DNA: TGTGCTAGTGGTTTGGGTTACTACAGGGGGAGGGACACTGAAGCTTTCTTT.

This clonotype was observed many times. CDR3 loop: CASRSGQGETQYF. CDR3 nucleotides: TGTGCCAGCAGATCGGGACAGGGTGAGACCCAGTACTTC. The chain couples TRBV7-9 to TRBJ2-5; 9 bases agree with TRBD1. Germline CDR1 is SEHNR and CDR2 is FQNEAQ (reference sequence). V was clipped by 6 bases and J by 5 bases; unmatched bases: 4. This CDR3 has 13 amino acids.

This chain uses TRBV7-9 with TRBJ2-1, with 11 positions matching TRBD1. The CDR3 is made up of 15 amino acids. With V trimmed by 5 bases and J by 5 bases, 5 bases remained unmatched. The germline V gene has CDR1 SEHNR and CDR2 FQNEAQ (reference sequence). DNA for the CDR3: TGTGCCAGCAGCACCGGACAGGGGGCAGACAATGAGCAGTTCTTC. Its protein product is CASSTGQGADNEQFF.

This clonotype was detected only a few times. The chain has TRBV28 and TRBJ2-5; tentative D call: TRBD1 (5 bases). The CDR3 length is 15 residues. V dropped 9 bases and J dropped 0 bases, with 17 bases sitting between them. The germline V gene encodes CDR1 MDHEN and CDR2 SYDVKM. The CDR3 DNA is TGTGCCAGATTGGACATGATTCGGGACCAAGAGACCCAGTACTTC. This codes for CARLDMIRDQETQYF.

This clonotype showed up many times. The V call is TRBV18, the J call TRBJ2-7; TRBD1 or TRBD2 may be the D gene (5 bases each). The CDR3 sequence is 14 residues long. Trimming removed 2 bases from V and 3 bases from J, with 11 bases in between. Germline-derived CDR1 and CDR2 are KGHSH and LQKENI. CDR3 sequence (DNA): TGTGCCAGCTCACCAAAGCAGGGAGTCTACGAGCAGTACTTC. It specifies CASSPKQGVYEQYF. Full variable domain (outside the CDR3, taken from reference TRBV18 and TRBJ2-7): NAGVMQNPRHLVRRRGQEARLRCSPMKGHSHVYWYRQLPEEGLKFMVYLQKENIIDESGMPKERFSAEFPKEGPSILRIQQVVRGDSAAYFCASSPKQGVYEQYFGPGTRLTVT.

This clonotype was counted at least ten times. V is TRBV11-2 and J is TRBJ1-4, with D unresolved. Germline V gene sequence: CDR1 SGHAT, CDR2 FQNNGV. This CDR3 has 14 residues. V was trimmed by 2 bases and J by 3 bases, leaving 7 bases between them. Here the CDR3 DNA reads TGTGCCAGCAGCTTACCTTGGTCTAATGAAAAACTGTTTTTT. Its protein is CASSLPWSNEKLFF.

This clonotype occurred a few times. V usage is TRBV28 and J usage is TRBJ2-7; TRBD2 matches 12 bases. With 6 bases clipped from V and 3 bases from J, the junction kept 12 bases outside the gene matches. Germline V gene data show CDR1 as MDHEN and CDR2 as SYDVKM. There are 17 residues in the CDR3. CDR3 DNA sequence: TGTGCCAGCAGACCCGATTCACCTAGCGGGAGGGTCTACGAGCAGTACTTC. This codes for CASRPDSPSGRVYEQYF.

The sample holds many counts of this clonotype. The chain joins TRBV18 to TRBJ2-7; D not certain. There are 13 residues in the CDR3. Germline CDR1 reads KGHSH; CDR2 reads LQKENI. The V end lost 2 bases, the J end lost 2 bases, and 7 bases lay between the germline ends. The CDR3 sequence is CASSPDFTYEQYF. Here the CDR3 DNA reads TGTGCCAGCTCACCAGACTTTACCTACGAGCAGTACTTC.

This clonotype showed up many times. The V gene is TRBV20-1, the J gene TRBJ2-1, with D possibly TRBD2 on 5 matching bases. Germline V lookup: CDR1 DFQATT, CDR2 SNEGSKA (reference sequence). V lost 1 base and J lost 8, with 9 bases in between. The CDR3 totals 12 residues. CDR3 DNA sequence: TGCAGTGCTAGAGCCTCTAGCCATGAGCAGTTCTTC. It translates to CSARASSHEQFF.

This clonotype was observed at least ten times. The J gene is TRBJ1-1, the V gene TRBV6-1; 7 bases match TRBD1. The CDR3 consists of 14 residues. Germline trimming cut 7 bases from V and 3 bases from J; bases unmatched to any gene: 8. Germline loops: CDR1 MNHNS, CDR2 SASEGT. CDR3 DNA: TGTGCCAGCACTTTAAGGGGGCGAGACACTGAAGCTTTCTTT. Amino acid sequence: CASTLRGRDTEAFF.

This sequence joins TRBV24-1 and TRBJ2-2, with D possibly TRBD1 on 5 matching bases. V gave up 5 bases and J gave up 4 bases, with 10 bases separating them. Germline lookup yields CDR1 KGHDR and CDR2 SFDVKD. The length of the CDR3 is 14 residues. CDR3 nucleotides: TGTGCCACCAGTGTAGGGGTTTCCACCGGGGAGCTGTTTTTT. This encodes CATSVGVSTGELFF.